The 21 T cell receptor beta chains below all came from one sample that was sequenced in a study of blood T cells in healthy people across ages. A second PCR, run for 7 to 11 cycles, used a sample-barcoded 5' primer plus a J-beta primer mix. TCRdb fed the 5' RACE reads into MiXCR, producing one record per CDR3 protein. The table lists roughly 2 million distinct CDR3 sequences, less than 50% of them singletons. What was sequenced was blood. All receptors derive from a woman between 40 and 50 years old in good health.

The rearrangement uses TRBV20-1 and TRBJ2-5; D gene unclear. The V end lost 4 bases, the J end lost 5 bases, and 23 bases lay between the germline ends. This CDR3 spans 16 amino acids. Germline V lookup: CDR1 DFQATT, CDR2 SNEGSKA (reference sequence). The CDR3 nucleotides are TGCAGTGCTACCCCTGGGGTCTCGATAACGGTGGAGACCCAGTACTTC. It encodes CSATPGVSITVETQYF.

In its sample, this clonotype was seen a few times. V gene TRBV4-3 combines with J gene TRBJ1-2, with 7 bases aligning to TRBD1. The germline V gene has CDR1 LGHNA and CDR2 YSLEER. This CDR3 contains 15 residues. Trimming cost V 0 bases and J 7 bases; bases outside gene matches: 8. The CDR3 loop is CASSQDKGAVPGYTF. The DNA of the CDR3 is TGCGCCAGCAGCCAAGATAAGGGGGCGGTTCCTGGCTACACCTTC.

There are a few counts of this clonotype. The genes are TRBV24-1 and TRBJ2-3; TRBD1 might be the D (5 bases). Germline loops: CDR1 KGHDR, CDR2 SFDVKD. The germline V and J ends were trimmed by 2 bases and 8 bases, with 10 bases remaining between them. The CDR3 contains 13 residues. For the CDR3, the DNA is TGTGCCACCAGTGATTCATCTCAGGGTACGCAGTATTTT. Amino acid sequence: CATSDSSQGTQYF.

For the CDR3, the DNA is TGCGCCAGCAGCCAAGAAGGGTCAACCTACGAGCAGTACTTC. It codes for CASSQEGSTYEQYF. This rearrangement joins TRBV4-3 to TRBJ2-7; D unresolved. This CDR3 is 14 amino acids long. CDR1 is LGHNA and CDR2 is YSLEER in the germline V gene. With 0 bases removed from V and 2 bases from J, the gap between germline ends came to 8 bases.

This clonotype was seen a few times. The CDR3 loop reads CASSYRREYEQYF. The CDR3 nucleotides are TGTGCCAGCAGTTACCGGCGGGAATACGAGCAGTACTTC. V usage is TRBV6-6 and J usage is TRBJ2-7; weak D call: TRBD2 (6 bases). Germline V gene data show CDR1 as MNHNY and CDR2 as SVGAGI (reference sequence). V lost 2 bases to trimming and J lost 4 bases, with 9 bases between them. CDR3 size: 13 residues.

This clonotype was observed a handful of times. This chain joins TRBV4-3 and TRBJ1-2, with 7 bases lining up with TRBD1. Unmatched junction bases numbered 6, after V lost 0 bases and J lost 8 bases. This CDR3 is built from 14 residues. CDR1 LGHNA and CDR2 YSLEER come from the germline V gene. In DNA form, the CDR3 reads TGCGCCAGCAGCCAAGATGGAGGGGGCTGGGGCTACACCTTC. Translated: CASSQDGGGWGYTF.

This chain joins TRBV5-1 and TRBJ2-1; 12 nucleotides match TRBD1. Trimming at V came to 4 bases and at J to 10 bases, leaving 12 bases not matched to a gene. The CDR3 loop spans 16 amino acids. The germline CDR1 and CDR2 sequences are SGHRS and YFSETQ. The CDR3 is CASSPGTGQGAYEQFF. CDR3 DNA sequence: TGCGCCAGCAGCCCGGGGACGGGACAGGGGGCATACGAGCAGTTCTTC.

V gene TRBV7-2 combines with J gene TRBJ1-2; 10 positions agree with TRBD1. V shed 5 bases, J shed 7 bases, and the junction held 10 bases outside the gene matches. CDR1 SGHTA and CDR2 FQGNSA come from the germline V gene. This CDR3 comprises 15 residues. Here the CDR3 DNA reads TGTGCCAGCAGCCTAGGATCGGACAGGGGGAGTGGCTACACCTTC. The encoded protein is CASSLGSDRGSGYTF.

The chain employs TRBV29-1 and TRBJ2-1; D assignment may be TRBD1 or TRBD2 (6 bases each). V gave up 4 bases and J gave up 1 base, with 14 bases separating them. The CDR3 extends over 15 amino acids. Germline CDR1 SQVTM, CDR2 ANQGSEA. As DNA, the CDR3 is TGCAGCGTTGTAGGGGGGCTTTGGTCCTACAATGAGCAGTTCTTC. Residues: CSVVGGLWSYNEQFF.

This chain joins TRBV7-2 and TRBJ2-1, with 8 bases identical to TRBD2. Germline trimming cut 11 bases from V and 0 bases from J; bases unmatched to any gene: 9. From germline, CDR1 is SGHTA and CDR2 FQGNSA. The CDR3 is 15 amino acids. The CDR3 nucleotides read TGTGCCGGAACCTGGACTAGCAGCTCCTACAATGAGCAGTTCTTC. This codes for CAGTWTSSSYNEQFF.

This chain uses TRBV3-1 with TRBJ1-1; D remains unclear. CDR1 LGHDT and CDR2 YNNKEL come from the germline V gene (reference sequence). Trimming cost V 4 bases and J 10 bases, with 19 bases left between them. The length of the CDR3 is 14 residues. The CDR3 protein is CASSPTWSRVTAFF. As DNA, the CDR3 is TGTGCCAGCAGCCCCACATGGTCCCGAGTTACAGCTTTCTTT.

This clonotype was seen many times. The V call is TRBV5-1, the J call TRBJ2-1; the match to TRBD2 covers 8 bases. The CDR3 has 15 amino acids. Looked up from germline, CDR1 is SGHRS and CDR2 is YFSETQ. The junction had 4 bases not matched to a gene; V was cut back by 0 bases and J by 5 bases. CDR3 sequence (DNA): TGCGCCAGCAGCTTGGCGGGGGGGGCGAACAATGAGCAGTTCTTC. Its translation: CASSLAGGANNEQFF.

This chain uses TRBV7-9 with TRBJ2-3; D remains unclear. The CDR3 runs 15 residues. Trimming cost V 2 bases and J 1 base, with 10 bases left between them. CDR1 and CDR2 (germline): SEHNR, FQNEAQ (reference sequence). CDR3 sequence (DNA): TGTGCCAGCAGCTTAATAGAATATCGCACAGATACGCAGTATTTT. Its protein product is CASSLIEYRTDTQYF.

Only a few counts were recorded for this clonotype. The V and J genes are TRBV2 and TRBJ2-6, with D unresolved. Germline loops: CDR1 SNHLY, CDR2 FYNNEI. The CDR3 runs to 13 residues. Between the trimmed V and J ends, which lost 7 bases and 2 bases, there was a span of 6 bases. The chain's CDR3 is CASTLAGANVLTF. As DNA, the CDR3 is TGTGCCAGCACACTGGCTGGGGCCAACGTCCTGACTTTC.

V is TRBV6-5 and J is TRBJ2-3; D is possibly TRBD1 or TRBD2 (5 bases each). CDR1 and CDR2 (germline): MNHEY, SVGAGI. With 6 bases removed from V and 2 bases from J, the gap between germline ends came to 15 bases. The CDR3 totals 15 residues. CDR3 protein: CASSPLGTPTDTQYF. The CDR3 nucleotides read TGTGCCAGCAGCCCACTAGGGACCCCCACAGATACGCAGTATTTT.

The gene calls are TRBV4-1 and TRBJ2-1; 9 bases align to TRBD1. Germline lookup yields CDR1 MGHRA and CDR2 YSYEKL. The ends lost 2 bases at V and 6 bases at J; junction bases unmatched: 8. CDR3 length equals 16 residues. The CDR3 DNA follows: TGCGCCAGCAGCCAAATAACAGGGGGCGCGACCAATGAGCAGTTCTTC. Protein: CASSQITGGATNEQFF.

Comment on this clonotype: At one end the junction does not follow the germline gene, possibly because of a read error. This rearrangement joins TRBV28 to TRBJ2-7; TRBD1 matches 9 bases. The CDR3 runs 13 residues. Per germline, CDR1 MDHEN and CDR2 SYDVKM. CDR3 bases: TGTGCCAGCAGACAGGGGGCTTCCTACGAGCGGTACTTC. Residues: CASRQGASYERYF.

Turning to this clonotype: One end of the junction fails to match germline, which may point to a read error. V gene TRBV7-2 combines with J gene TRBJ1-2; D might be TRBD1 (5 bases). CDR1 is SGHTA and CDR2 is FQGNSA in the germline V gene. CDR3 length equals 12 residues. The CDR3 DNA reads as TGTGTCAGCGAGGGGCTTAACTATGGCTACACCTTC. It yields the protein CVSEGLNYGYTF.

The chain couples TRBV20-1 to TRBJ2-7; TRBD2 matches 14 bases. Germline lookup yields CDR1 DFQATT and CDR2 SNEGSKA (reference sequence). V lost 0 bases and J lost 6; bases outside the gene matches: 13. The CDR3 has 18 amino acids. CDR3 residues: CSARDRTSGGLSPCEQYF. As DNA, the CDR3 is TGCAGTGCTAGAGATAGGACTAGCGGGGGGCTGAGTCCCTGCGAGCAGTACTTC.

CDR3 in DNA: TGTGCCAGCCGCAAGGAGGGCAACTATGGCTACACCTTC. Protein: CASRKEGNYGYTF. V gene TRBV9 combines with J gene TRBJ1-2; D not certain. Germline V gives CDR1 SGDLS, CDR2 YYNGEE. CDR3 size: 13 residues. V lost 7 bases and J lost 2, with 12 bases in between. Drawing the rest from reference TRBV9 and TRBJ1-2, the complete variable domain is DSGVTQTPKHLITATGQRVTLRCSPRSGDLSVYWYQQSLDQGLQFLIQYYNGEERAKGNILERFSAQQFPDLHSELNLSSLELGDSALYFCASRKEGNYGYTFGSGTRLTVV.

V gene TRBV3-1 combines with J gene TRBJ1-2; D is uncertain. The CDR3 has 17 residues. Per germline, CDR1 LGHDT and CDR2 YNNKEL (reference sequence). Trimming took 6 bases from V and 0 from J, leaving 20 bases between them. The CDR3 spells CASSPTSRTETNYGYTF. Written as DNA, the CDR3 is TGTGCCAGCAGTCCTACCAGTAGGACTGAGACTAACTATGGCTACACCTTC.